One T cell receptor (beta chain) is described in this entry. Its antigen is unidentified. Primed by a sample-barcoded 5' primer and a J-beta primer mix, a second PCR proceeded for about 6 to 12 cycles. Each CDR3 protein gets one entry after TCRdb re-called the 5' RACE reads with MiXCR. The sample includes 780,000 or so distinct CDR3 sequences, about 56% seen only once; the top ten take roughly 24%. Trimming removed 5 bases from V and 8 bases from J; junction bases left unmatched: 8. Germline-derived CDR1 and CDR2 are SGHTA and FQGNSA. The CDR3 length is 14 residues. This sample was taken from a study of blood T cells in healthy people across ages. Whole-study findings and limits: It was held that diversity estimates obtained from one million T cells represented underestimates. For the donors, CMV status was unknown and possibly confounded expanded clonotype changes. A conclusive naive versus antigen-experienced comparison was prevented by the unsorted PBMCs. Strong correlation existed between TCR beta diversity and naive T cell percentage.

Material for sequencing was blood. The receptor was isolated from a man aged 35 to 55 in good health. The genes are TRBV7-2 and TRBJ1-4; 7 bases match TRBD1. The CDR3 loop is CASSPRDSREKLFF. For the CDR3, the DNA is TGTGCCAGCAGCCCACGGGACAGTAGGGAAAAACTGTTTTTT.